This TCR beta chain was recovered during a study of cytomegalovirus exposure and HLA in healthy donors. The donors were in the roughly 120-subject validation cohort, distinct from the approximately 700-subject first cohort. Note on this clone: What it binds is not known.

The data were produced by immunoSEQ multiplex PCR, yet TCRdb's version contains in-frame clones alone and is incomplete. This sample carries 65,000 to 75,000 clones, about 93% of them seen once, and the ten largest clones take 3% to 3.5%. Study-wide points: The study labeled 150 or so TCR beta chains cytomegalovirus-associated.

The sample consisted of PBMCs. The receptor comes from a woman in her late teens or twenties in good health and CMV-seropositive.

CDR3: CAISGNFGGLAGMSLNEQFF. The CDR3 DNA reads TGTGCCATCAGTGGAAATTTTGGGGGACTAGCGGGAATGTCTTTGAATGAGCAGTTCTTC. The gene calls are TRBV10-3 and TRBJ2-1, with 13 bases fitting TRBD2. CDR3 length: 20 amino acids. V lost 4 bases and J lost 7; bases outside the gene matches: 19. Germline V CDR1 and CDR2: ENHRY, SYGVKD.